Reported below is one T cell receptor beta chain. Donors had nominal health at sampling but likely had unrecorded immune exposures. The PCR contained 60 Vbeta and 13 Jbeta primers. Produced via immunoSEQ multiplex PCR; TCRdb's table is partial and in-frame only. The sample has roughly 150,000 clones; 80% to 85% are singletons. Trimming shortened V by 2 bases and J by 7 bases, and 11 bases separated the two germline ends. The germline CDR1 and CDR2 sequences are KGHSY and FQNENV. The CDR3 consists of 13 residues. This record comes from a study of cytomegalovirus exposure and HLA in healthy donors. The source material was PBMCs. The chain combines TRBV16 with TRBJ2-5; no clear D gene. This clonotype was obtained from a woman under 30 in good health and CMV-seronegative. The CDR3 DNA sequence: TGTGCCAGCAGCCAAGATCCTCTTAGGACCCAGTACTTC. Protein product: CASSQDPLRTQYF.